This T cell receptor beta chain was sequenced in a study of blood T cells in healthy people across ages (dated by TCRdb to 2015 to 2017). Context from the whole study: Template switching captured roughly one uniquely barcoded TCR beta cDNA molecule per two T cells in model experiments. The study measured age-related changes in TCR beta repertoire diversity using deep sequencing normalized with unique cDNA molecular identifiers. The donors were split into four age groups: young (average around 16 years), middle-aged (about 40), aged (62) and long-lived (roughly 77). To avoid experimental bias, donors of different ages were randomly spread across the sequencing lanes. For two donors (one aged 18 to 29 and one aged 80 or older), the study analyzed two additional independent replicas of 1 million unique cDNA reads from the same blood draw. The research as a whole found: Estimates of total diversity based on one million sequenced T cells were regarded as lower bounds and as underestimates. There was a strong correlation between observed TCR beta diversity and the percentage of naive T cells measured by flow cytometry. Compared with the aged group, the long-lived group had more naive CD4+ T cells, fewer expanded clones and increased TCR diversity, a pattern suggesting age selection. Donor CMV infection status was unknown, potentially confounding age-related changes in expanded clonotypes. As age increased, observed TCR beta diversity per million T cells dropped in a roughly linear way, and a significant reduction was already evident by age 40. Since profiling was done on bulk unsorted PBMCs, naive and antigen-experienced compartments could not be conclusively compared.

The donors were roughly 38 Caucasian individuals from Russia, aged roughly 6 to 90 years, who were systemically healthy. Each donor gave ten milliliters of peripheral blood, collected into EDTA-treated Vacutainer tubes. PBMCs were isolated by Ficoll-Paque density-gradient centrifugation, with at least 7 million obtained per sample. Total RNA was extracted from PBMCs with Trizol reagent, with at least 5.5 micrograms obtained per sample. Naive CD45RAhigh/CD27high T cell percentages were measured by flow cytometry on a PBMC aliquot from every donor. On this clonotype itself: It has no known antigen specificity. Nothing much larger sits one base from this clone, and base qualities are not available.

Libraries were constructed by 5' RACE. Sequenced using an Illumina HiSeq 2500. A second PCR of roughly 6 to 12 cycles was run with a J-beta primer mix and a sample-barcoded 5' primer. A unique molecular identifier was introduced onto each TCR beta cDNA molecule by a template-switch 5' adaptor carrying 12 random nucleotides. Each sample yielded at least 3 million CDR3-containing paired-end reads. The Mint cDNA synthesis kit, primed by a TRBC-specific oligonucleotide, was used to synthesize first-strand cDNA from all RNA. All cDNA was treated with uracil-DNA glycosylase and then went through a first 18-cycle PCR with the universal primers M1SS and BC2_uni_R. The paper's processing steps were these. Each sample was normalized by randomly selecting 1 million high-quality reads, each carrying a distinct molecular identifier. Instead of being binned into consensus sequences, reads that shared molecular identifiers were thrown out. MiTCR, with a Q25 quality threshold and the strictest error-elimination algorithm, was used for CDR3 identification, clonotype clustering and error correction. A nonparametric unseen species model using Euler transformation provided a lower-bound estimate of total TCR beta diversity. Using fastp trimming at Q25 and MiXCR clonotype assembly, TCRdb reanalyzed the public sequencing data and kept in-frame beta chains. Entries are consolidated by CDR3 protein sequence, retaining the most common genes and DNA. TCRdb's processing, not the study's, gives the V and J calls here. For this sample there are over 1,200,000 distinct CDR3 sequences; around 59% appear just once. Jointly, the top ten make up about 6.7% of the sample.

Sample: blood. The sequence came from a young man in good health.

The DNA sequence is as follows: TGTGCCACCGCTGGCGGACAGGGTTATGGCTACACCTTC. Translated, this is CATAGGQGYGYTF. This sequence uses TRBV6-6 and TRBJ1-2; 8 middle bases align to TRBD1. The CDR3 runs 13 amino acids, cysteine and phenylalanine included. CDR3 DNA only is kept here, 39 bases in frame from base 1. In the germline V gene (reference sequence), CDR1 corresponds to MNHNY and CDR2 to SVGAGI. Trimming removed 10 bases from V and 5 bases from J; the gene matches leave 9 bases unexplained.